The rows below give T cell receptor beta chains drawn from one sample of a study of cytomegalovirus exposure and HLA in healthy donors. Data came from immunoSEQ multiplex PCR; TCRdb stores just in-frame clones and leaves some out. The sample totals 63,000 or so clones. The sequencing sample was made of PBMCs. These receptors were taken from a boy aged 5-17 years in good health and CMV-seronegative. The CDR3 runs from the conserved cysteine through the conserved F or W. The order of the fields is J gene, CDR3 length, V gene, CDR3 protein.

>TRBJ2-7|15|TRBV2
CASSEGTGNPYEQYF
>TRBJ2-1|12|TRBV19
CASSEGGNEQFF
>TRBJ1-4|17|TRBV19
CASTLLRDRSTNEKLFF
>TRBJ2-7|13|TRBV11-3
CASSLLAEREQYF
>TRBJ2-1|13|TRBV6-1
CASSTAGGNEQFF
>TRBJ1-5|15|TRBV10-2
CASSEVIGGNQPQHF
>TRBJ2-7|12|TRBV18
CASSVGSGEQYF
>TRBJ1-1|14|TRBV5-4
CASSLVREGTEAFF
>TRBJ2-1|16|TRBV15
CATSGGGLAAYNEQFF
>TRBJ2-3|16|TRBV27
CASSTKAGDSTDTQYF
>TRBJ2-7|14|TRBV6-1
CASLTGTGRSEQYF
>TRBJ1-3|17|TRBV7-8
CASSLSSQGPGGNTIYF
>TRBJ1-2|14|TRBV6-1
CASTESRGHYGYTF
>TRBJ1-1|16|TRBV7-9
CASSFSGVSPNTEAFF
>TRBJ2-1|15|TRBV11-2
CASSLGQGVSDEQFF
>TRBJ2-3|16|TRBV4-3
CASSQKARVGADTQYF
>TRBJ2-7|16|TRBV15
CATSRVQSQGGYEQYF
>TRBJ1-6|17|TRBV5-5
CASSLEGTGQSNSPLHF
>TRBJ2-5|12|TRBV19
CASSTGVETQYF
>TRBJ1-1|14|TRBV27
CASSLEATNTEAFF
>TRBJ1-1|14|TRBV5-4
CASGPQGVRTEAFF
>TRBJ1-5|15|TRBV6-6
CASSSVGGGNQPQHF
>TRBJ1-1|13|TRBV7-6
CATQGPDSTEAFF
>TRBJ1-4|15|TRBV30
CAWSPGTGLNEKLFF
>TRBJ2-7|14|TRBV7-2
CASSLGTSGSEQYF
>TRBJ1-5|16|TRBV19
CASSMRGQGTDQPQHF
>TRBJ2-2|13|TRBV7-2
CASSSVNTGELFF
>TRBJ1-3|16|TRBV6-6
CASSVRVGEPGNTIYF
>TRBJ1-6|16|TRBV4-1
CASSQDYDSTNSPLHF
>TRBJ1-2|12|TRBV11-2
CASSQTVYGYTF
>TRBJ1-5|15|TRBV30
CAWSVGGTSNQPQHF
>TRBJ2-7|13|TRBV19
CASSPGGAYEQYF
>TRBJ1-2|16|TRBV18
CASSPPPGQGNYGYTF
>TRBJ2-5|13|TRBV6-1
CATGALMGETQYF
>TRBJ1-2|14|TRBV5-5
CASSLGPANYGYTF
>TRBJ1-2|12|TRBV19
CASSPGDYGYTF
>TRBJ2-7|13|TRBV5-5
CASRTPTSYEQYF
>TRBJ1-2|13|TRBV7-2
CASSLDSSYGYTF
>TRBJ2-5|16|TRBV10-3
CAISDSTSGVRETQYF
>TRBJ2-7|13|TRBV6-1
CASFDRVAYEQYF
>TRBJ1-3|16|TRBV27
CASIGAGGPNGNTIYF
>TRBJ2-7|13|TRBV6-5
CASSPLSSYEQYF
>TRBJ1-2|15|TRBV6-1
CASSEVAGTNYGYTF
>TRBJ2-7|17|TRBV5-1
CASSLIPGGTGTYEQYF
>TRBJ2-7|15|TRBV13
CASSLERQGTYEQYF
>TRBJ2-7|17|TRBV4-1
CASSQETGTGTSYEQYF